This T cell receptor beta chain was observed in a study of blood T cells in healthy people across ages. Then a second PCR, running about 6 to 12 cycles, was carried out with a sample-barcoded 5' primer and a J-beta primer mix. TCRdb reprocessed the 5' RACE reads with MiXCR, giving one entry per CDR3 protein. The sample contains around 1,500,000 distinct CDR3 sequences, roughly 28% of which appear only once. The CDR3 loop spans 15 amino acids. The germline gives CDR1 MNHEY, CDR2 SMNVEV (reference sequence). Trimming cost V 3 bases and J 5 bases, with 16 bases left between them. This chain connects TRBV27 to TRBJ1-1, with a weak D call TRBD1 (5 bases). Sequenced material: blood. The sequence was obtained from a woman in her 30s in good health. This CDR3 reads CASSFQRGSRTEAFF. CDR3 nucleotide sequence: TGTGCCAGCAGTTTCCAAAGGGGTTCGAGGACTGAAGCTTTCTTT.